Presented here are 15 T cell receptor beta chains from one specimen sequenced in a study of OX40 agonist ivuxolimab in advanced cancers. Measured with immunoSEQ multiplex PCR; TCRdb has only the in-frame clones, and not every one. The repertoire holds approximately 7,000 clones, with approximately 94% as singletons. Here the sequenced sample was CD4+ or CD8+ T cells sorted from blood, taken in a trial of the OX40 agonist ivuxolimab. The receptor set was obtained from an adult with an advanced solid tumor such as melanoma, head and neck, liver or kidney cancer.

V gene TRBV7-7 combines with J gene TRBJ2-5; tentatively, D is TRBD1 or TRBD2 (6 bases each). Germline V gene sequence: CDR1 SSHAT, CDR2 FNYEAQ (reference sequence). The CDR3 spans 10 residues. Here the CDR3 DNA reads TGTGCGGTTTTGAGGGGGGCCCAGTACTTC. Encoded protein: CAVLRGAQYF.

The J gene is TRBJ2-7, the V gene TRBV5-8, with unresolved D. V was clipped by 4 bases and J by 6 bases, with 8 bases between them. The length of the CDR3 is 11 residues. Germline CDR1 and CDR2: SGHTS and YDEGEE. The CDR3 sequence is CASSPVIEQYF. DNA for the CDR3: TGTGCCAGCAGCCCCGTTATCGAGCAGTACTTC. The variable domain in full, with the rest retrieved from reference TRBV5-8 and TRBJ2-7, is EAGVTQSPTHLIKTRGQQATLRCSPISGHTSVYWYQQALGLGLQFLLWYDEGEERNRGNFPPRFSGRQFPNYSSELNVNALELEDSALYLCASSPVIEQYFGPGTRLTVT.

The V gene is TRBV5-1, the J gene TRBJ2-1; 7 bases are shared with TRBD1. From germline, CDR1 is SGHRS and CDR2 YFSETQ. After removal of 4 bases from V and 7 bases from J, the junction contained 11 bases not matched to a gene. This CDR3 is 15 amino acids long. DNA of the CDR3: TGCGCCAGCAGCCCTGCTACAGGGGCCCCTAATGAGCAGTTCTTC. Translating it yields CASSPATGAPNEQFF.

The rearrangement links TRBV6-1 to TRBJ2-5; perhaps TRBD1 as D (5 bases). Germline CDR1 and CDR2: MNHNS and SASEGT. V was pared by 7 bases and J by 2 bases, with 8 bases between. The CDR3 consists of 12 residues. The CDR3 region has the DNA TGTGCCAGCATGGGGCAACAAGAGACCCAGTACTTC. This sequence encodes CASMGQQETQYF.

The chain is built from TRBV11-3 and TRBJ2-1; D unclear. Germline V gene data show CDR1 as SGHNT and CDR2 as YENEEA. The CDR3 has 16 residues. The V end was cut by 1 base, the J end by 1 base, with 11 bases between. The CDR3 DNA is TGTGCCAGCAGCTTAGGGGGTACTCCTTCCTACAATGAGCAGTTCTTC. This encodes CASSLGGTPSYNEQFF.

CDR3 loop: CASSLRTGGSLTEAFF. The CDR3 DNA reads TGTGCCAGCAGTTTAAGGACAGGGGGCTCATTAACTGAAGCTTTCTTT. V usage is TRBV27 and J usage is TRBJ1-1; 11 positions match TRBD1. The CDR3 spans 16 residues. Germline loops: CDR1 MNHEY, CDR2 SMNVEV (reference sequence). The ends lost 2 bases at V and 5 bases at J; junction bases unmatched: 7.

The chain has TRBV19 and TRBJ2-1; 15 bases map to TRBD2. Trimming removed 6 bases from V and 13 bases from J; junction bases left unmatched: 10. This CDR3 is built from 15 residues. Germline assignment: CDR1 LNHDA and CDR2 SQIVND (reference sequence). The CDR3 sequence is CASSPGLAGGPGQFF. CDR3 nucleotides: TGTGCCAGTAGCCCTGGACTAGCGGGAGGGCCGGGACAGTTCTTC. Full variable domain (remainder filled in from reference TRBV19 and TRBJ2-1): DGGITQSPKYLFRKEGQNVTLSCEQNLNHDAMYWYRQDPGQGLRLIYYSQIVNDFQKGDIAEGYSVSREKKESFPLTVTSAQKNPTAFYLCASSPGLAGGPGQFFGPGTRLTVL.

The chain carries TRBV6-6 and TRBJ2-3; D remains unclear. This CDR3 comprises 13 residues. Trimming left V 7 bases short and J 6 bases short, with 14 bases between. The germline gives CDR1 MNHNY, CDR2 SVGAGI (reference sequence). CDR3 residues: CASTPPSADTQYF. The CDR3 DNA is TGTGCCAGCACCCCCCCGAGTGCCGATACGCAGTATTTT.

The chain has TRBV21-1 and TRBJ2-3. TRBV21-1 is a known pseudogene. The CDR3 length is 10 residues. The CDR3 spells CASSSPDQYF. The CDR3 DNA is TGTGCCAGCAGCTCCCCTGACCAGTATTTT.

A single count supports this clone. Written as DNA, the CDR3 is TGTGCCAGCAGCGAAAGAGGAGGGTACGGTCAGCCCCAGCATTTT. This sequence encodes CASSERGGYGQPQHF. V is TRBV9 and J is TRBJ1-5, with D unclear. The germline CDR1 and CDR2 sequences are SGDLS and YYNGEE. This CDR3 has 15 residues. Trimming removed 3 bases at V and 6 bases at J, with 16 bases between. Variable domain in full (rest from reference TRBV9 and TRBJ1-5): DSGVTQTPKHLITATGQRVTLRCSPRSGDLSVYWYQQSLDQGLQFLIQYYNGEERAKGNILERFSAQQFPDLHSELNLSSLELGDSALYFCASSERGGYGQPQHFGDGTRLSIL.

V gene TRBV9 combines with J gene TRBJ2-2, with D possibly being TRBD2 (5 bases). Germline V gives CDR1 SGDLS, CDR2 YYNGEE. V was cut by 0 bases and J by 7 bases, with 13 bases left in between. This CDR3 comprises 15 residues. CDR3 sequence (DNA): TGTGCCAGCAGCGTAGGGGCGGGCGTGGACGGGGAGCTGTTTTTT. The encoded protein is CASSVGAGVDGELFF. Full variable domain (rest looked up from reference TRBV9 and TRBJ2-2): DSGVTQTPKHLITATGQRVTLRCSPRSGDLSVYWYQQSLDQGLQFLIQYYNGEERAKGNILERFSAQQFPDLHSELNLSSLELGDSALYFCASSVGAGVDGELFFGEGSRLTVL.

J is TRBJ2-2 and V is TRBV6-5; possibly TRBD2 for D (5 bases). V shed 8 bases and J shed 4 bases, with 11 bases lying between them. This CDR3 has 13 residues. Looked up from germline, CDR1 is MNHEY and CDR2 is SVGAGI. In DNA form, the CDR3 reads TGTGCCAGCTGGCGGGTTAGCACCGGGGAGCTGTTTTTT. Its protein product is CASWRVSTGELFF.

The chain is built from TRBV10-2 and TRBJ1-2; TRBD1 might be the D (5 bases). The germline V gene has CDR1 WSHSY and CDR2 SAAADI. Trimming removed 5 bases at V and 2 bases at J, with 9 bases between. The CDR3 is 13 amino acids. The CDR3 DNA is TGCGCCAGCAGTCAGGGTTTCAACTATGGCTACACCTTC. This encodes CASSQGFNYGYTF.

This clone has a single count. This chain uses TRBV28 with TRBJ2-7, with TRBD1 matching 12 bases. The CDR3 length is 15 residues. V was pared by 6 bases and J by 3 bases, with 6 bases of the junction left unmatched. The germline CDR1 and CDR2 sequences are MDHEN and SYDVKM. The CDR3 sequence: CASRGGTGGHYEQYF. For the CDR3, the DNA is TGTGCCAGCAGGGGCGGGACAGGGGGCCACTACGAGCAGTACTTC.

V is TRBV6-1 and J is TRBJ1-5, with 8 positions matching TRBD1. The germline gives CDR1 MNHNS, CDR2 SASEGT. This CDR3 is built from 14 residues. The junction had 10 bases not matched to a gene; V was cut back by 11 bases and J by 4 bases. The CDR3 reads CALGGTGVNQPQHF. The CDR3 DNA follows: TGTGCCCTCGGGGGGACAGGAGTTAATCAGCCCCAGCATTTT.